This TCR beta chain was sequenced for a study of T cells in tumors after PD-1 blockade. On the study more broadly: Treatment was either pembrolizumab 200 mg every 3 weeks or cemiplimab 350 mg every 2 weeks. Peripheral blood samples averaged approximately 33,000 unique clonotypes and around 120,000 templates.

V was trimmed by 4 bases and J by 2 bases, leaving 15 bases between them. CDR1 and CDR2 from the germline V gene are LGHNA and YNFKEQ. The CDR3 is 16 residues long. Sequenced by immunoSEQ multiplex PCR; TCRdb stores in-frame clones only, minus some. The table shows about 20,000 clones, with around four fifths occurring only once. J is TRBJ2-1 and V is TRBV4-2; possible D gene TRBD2, 5 bases. Specimen: PBMCs, collected before anti-PD-1 treatment. This receptor was identified in a human donor with basal cell carcinoma. The CDR3 sequence: CASSPGKFLAYNEQFF. The CDR3 region has the DNA TGTGCCAGCAGCCCGGGGAAGTTCCTGGCCTACAATGAGCAGTTCTTC.